This passage covers 2 T cell receptor beta chains from one sample sequenced in a study of blood T cell repertoires in COVID-19. Libraries were prepared by immunoSEQ multiplex PCR; TCRdb keeps only in-frame clonotypes and omits some of them. The data show around 170,000 clones, around 83% seen once. Material for sequencing was peripheral blood. The receptors derive from a middle-aged woman with acute or convalescent COVID-19.

This rearrangement joins TRBV11-2 to TRBJ1-4, with unresolved D. Germline-derived CDR1 and CDR2 are SGHAT and FQNNGV. Trimming shortened V by 5 bases and J by 0 bases, and 10 bases separated the two germline ends. The CDR3 loop spans 15 amino acids. In DNA form, the CDR3 reads TGTGCCAGCAGCGCGGCCCCTGCAACTAATGAAAAACTGTTTTTT. Its protein product is CASSAAPATNEKLFF.

The chain is built from TRBV11-2 and TRBJ1-4; 10 positions agree with TRBD1. V lost 5 bases and J lost 4; bases outside the gene matches: 4. The CDR3 covers 15 residues. Germline CDR1 and CDR2: SGHAT and FQNNGV. The CDR3 nucleotides read TGTGCCAGCAGCACCAGGACAGGGGGTAATGAAAAACTGTTTTTT. Translation: CASSTRTGGNEKLFF.